This paragraph covers one T cell receptor beta chain sequence. Its antigen is unidentified. Second doses were pooled across both intervals (about 4 or about 12 weeks). Germline-derived CDR1 and CDR2 are SGHVS and FNYEAQ. The CDR3 is 13 residues long. V was clipped by 4 bases and J by 5 bases; unmatched bases: 3. This sample is part of a study of T cell responses to AZD1222 COVID-19 vaccine. Study-wide points: Only five or six AZD1222 recipients tested seropositive at baseline. Close to half of spike-specific TCRs reportedly recognize unmutated variant regions. CD4 TCRs linked to vaccination spanned spike, dominating at 160-218 and 743-854.

The repertoire was sequenced with immunoSEQ multiplex PCR; TCRdb's copy has only in-frame clones and lacks some. Of 150,000 to 250,000 clones in the sample, 80% to 95% are singletons; the top ten hold approximately 3.7%. The material was peripheral blood, obtained 28 days after the second AZD1222 dose. The chain couples TRBV7-6 to TRBJ1-1; 8 nucleotides line up with TRBD1. The sequence was obtained from an adult who received the AZD1222 COVID-19 vaccine. DNA of the CDR3: TGTGCCAGCAGCTCAGGGGGCGAGACTGAAGCTTTCTTT. Translated, it gives CASSSGGETEAFF.